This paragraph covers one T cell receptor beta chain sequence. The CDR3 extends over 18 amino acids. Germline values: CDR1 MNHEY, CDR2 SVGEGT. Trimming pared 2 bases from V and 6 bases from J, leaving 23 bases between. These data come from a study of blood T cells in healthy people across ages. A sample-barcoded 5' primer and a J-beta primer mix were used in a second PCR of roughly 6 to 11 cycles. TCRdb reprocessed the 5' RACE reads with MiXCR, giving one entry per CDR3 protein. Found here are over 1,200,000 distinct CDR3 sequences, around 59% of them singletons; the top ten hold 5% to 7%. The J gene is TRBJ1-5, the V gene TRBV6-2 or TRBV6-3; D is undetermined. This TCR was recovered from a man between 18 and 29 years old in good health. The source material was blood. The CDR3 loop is CASSYVVSGKTLGQPQHF. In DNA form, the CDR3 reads TGTGCCAGCAGTTACGTGGTGTCGGGCAAAACGTTAGGTCAGCCCCAGCATTTT.